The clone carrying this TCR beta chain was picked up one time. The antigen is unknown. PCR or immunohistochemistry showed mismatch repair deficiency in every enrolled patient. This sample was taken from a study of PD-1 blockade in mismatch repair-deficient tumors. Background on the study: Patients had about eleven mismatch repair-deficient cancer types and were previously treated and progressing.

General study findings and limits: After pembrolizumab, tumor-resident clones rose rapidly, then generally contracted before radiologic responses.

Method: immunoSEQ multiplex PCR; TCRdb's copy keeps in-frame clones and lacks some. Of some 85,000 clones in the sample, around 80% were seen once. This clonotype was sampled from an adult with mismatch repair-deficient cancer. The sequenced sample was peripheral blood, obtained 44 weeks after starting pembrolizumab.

Here the CDR3 DNA reads TGTGCCAGCAGTCAGGACGGGCTAGTTAGGGAGCAGTTCTTC. As protein: CASSQDGLVREQFF. The V and J genes are TRBV6-5 and TRBJ2-1; D is undetermined. Germline V CDR1 and CDR2: MNHEY, SVGAGI. The CDR3 is 14 residues long. V was clipped by 5 bases and J by 10 bases, with 18 bases between them.